Following are 27 T cell receptor beta chains from one sample sequenced in a study of OX40 agonist ivuxolimab in advanced cancers. Repertoires were generated with immunoSEQ multiplex PCR, while TCRdb's copy carries only in-frame clones and drops some. The sample consists of tens of thousands of clones, approximately 88% of them appearing once. Sequenced material: CD4+ or CD8+ T cells sorted from blood, taken in a trial of the OX40 agonist ivuxolimab. All receptors come from an adult with an advanced solid tumor such as melanoma, head and neck, liver or kidney cancer.

This chain joins TRBV27 and TRBJ1-4; D not certain. Germline loops: CDR1 MNHEY, CDR2 SMNVEV (reference sequence). The CDR3 contains 13 residues. Deletions cut 3 bases from V and 7 bases from J, with 9 bases between. CDR3 in DNA: TGTGCCAGCAGTTTTGGTAACCGTGAAAAACTGTTTTTT. It is translated as CASSFGNREKLFF.

The genes are TRBV7-2 and TRBJ1-1, with 7 bases matching TRBD1. V trimming: 0 bases; J trimming: 0 bases; junction bases outside the gene matches: 4. The germline gives CDR1 SGHTA, CDR2 FQGNSA. The CDR3 contains 16 residues. The CDR3 nucleotides read TGTGCCAGCAGCTTAGCAGCAGGGGGGATGAACACTGAAGCTTTCTTT. Its translation: CASSLAAGGMNTEAFF.

The genes are TRBV5-6 and TRBJ2-1; TRBD2 might be the D (6 bases). V was pared by 0 bases and J by 7 bases, with 8 bases between. Germline-derived CDR1 and CDR2 are SGHDT and YYEEEE. The CDR3 runs to 13 residues. The CDR3 coding sequence is TGTGCCAGCAGCTTGGCTGCGGGAAATGAGCAGTTCTTC. This gives the protein CASSLAAGNEQFF.

The chain carries TRBV29-1 and TRBJ2-5; 8 bases match TRBD2. The CDR3 is 12 amino acids. Germline V gene lookup returns CDR1 SQVTM and CDR2 ANQGSEA. V trimming: 7 bases; J trimming: 3 bases; junction bases outside the gene matches: 4. Here the CDR3 DNA reads TGCAGCGGAGCGGGGGCCGAAGAGACCCAGTACTTC. It translates to CSGAGAEETQYF.

There are a few counts of this clone. The chain employs TRBV19 and TRBJ1-5; D is uncertain. This CDR3 region has 16 residues. Per germline, CDR1 LNHDA and CDR2 SQIVND (reference sequence). V was trimmed by 5 bases and J by 0 bases, leaving 14 bases between them. CDR3 sequence (DNA): TGTGCCAGTAGTCAGAGTTGGGCGATTAGCAATCAGCCCCAGCATTTT. Its protein is CASSQSWAISNQPQHF.

The chain combines TRBV6-5 with TRBJ1-6, with D unclear. This CDR3 region has 15 residues. The germline V gene has CDR1 MNHEY and CDR2 SVGAGI. V lost 4 bases and J lost 7, with 14 bases in between. CDR3 loop: CASSWSVTRNSPLHF. The CDR3 DNA sequence: TGTGCCAGCAGTTGGTCGGTAACGAGAAATTCACCCCTCCACTTT.

The genes are TRBV7-9 and TRBJ2-2; the match to TRBD1 covers 8 bases. This CDR3 contains 17 residues. V shed 7 bases, J shed 1 base, and the junction held 11 bases outside the gene matches. The V gene's germline CDR1 is SEHNR and CDR2 FQNEAQ (reference sequence). CDR3 residues: CASTPNRGTGNTGELFF. DNA of the CDR3: TGTGCCAGCACCCCAAACCGGGGGACAGGGAACACCGGGGAGCTGTTTTTT.

The CDR3 DNA sequence: TGTGCCAGCAGCTTATCGGGACTAGCGGGGGGGCTGGGGTACAATGAGCAGTTCTTC. This codes for CASSLSGLAGGLGYNEQFF. The V and J genes are TRBV7-8 and TRBJ2-1; 16 bases agree with TRBD2. Losses at the gene ends were 2 bases for V and 4 bases for J; bases not matched to a gene: 8. This CDR3 has 19 amino acids. The V gene's germline CDR1 is SGHVS and CDR2 FQNEAQ.

The CDR3 loop is CASSTTGRTNEKLFF. CDR3 DNA sequence: TGTGCCAGCAGCACGACGGGAAGGACTAATGAAAAACTGTTTTTT. J is TRBJ1-4 and V is TRBV11-2; D not resolved. The germline V gene has CDR1 SGHAT and CDR2 FQNNGV. Deletions cut 5 bases from V and 2 bases from J, with 12 bases between. The CDR3 has 15 residues.

The V call is TRBV6-4, the J call TRBJ2-2; D not certain. V lost 5 bases and J lost 5, with 9 bases in between. This CDR3 has 13 amino acids. The germline gives CDR1 MRHNA, CDR2 SNTAGT. CDR3 coding DNA: TGTGCCAGCAGTCGCTACGCTACCGGGGAGCTGTTTTTT. This encodes CASSRYATGELFF.

This clone was observed once. This chain links TRBV7-2 with TRBJ2-5, with a weak D call TRBD2 (6 bases). The CDR3 contains 14 residues. Germline V gene data show CDR1 as SGHTA and CDR2 as FQGNSA. V lost 5 bases and J 0 bases, leaving 10 bases between the germline ends. The CDR3 DNA sequence: TGTGCCAGCAGCCCGGGGAGGTACCAAGAGACCCAGTACTTC. Protein product: CASSPGRYQETQYF.

The genes are TRBV6-1 and TRBJ2-7; 7 positions agree with TRBD2. Germline assignment: CDR1 MNHNS and CDR2 SASEGT. The trim removed 10 bases at V and 6 bases at J, leaving 9 bases unmatched. This CDR3 region has 12 residues. CDR3: CATGGFGREQYF. CDR3 bases: TGTGCCACCGGGGGGTTTGGTCGCGAGCAGTACTTC.

This chain links TRBV19 with TRBJ2-7; D may correspond to TRBD1 or TRBD2 (6 bases each). CDR3 size: 13 residues. The germline gives CDR1 LNHDA, CDR2 SQIVND (reference sequence). Trimming left V 9 bases short and J 6 bases short, with 18 bases between. The CDR3 nucleotides are TGTGCCAGCGGCAGGAGGGGGAGGTTCGAGCAGTACTTC. As protein: CASGRRGRFEQYF.

The chain combines TRBV5-5 with TRBJ2-7; D ambiguous. The CDR3 spans 11 residues. CDR1 SGHKS and CDR2 YYEKEE come from the germline V gene (reference sequence). Trimming cost V 4 bases and J 3 bases, with 5 bases left between them. The CDR3 sequence: CASSRNYEQYF. The CDR3 nucleotides are TGTGCCAGCAGCCGAAACTACGAGCAGTACTTC.

V is TRBV6-1 and J is TRBJ1-2; D is ambiguous. Trimming pared 0 bases from V and 2 bases from J, leaving 13 bases between. Germline-derived CDR1 and CDR2 are MNHNS and SASEGT. This CDR3 has 16 amino acids. The CDR3 loop reads CASSEAVVRANYGYTF. For the CDR3, the DNA is TGTGCCAGCAGTGAAGCCGTCGTTCGGGCGAACTATGGCTACACCTTC.

The rearrangement uses TRBV4-1 and TRBJ2-1, with TRBD2 matching 10 bases. The J segment lost 2 bases and the V segment lost 4 bases, leaving 8 bases of the junction unmatched. The length of the CDR3 is 17 residues. The germline V gene encodes CDR1 MGHRA and CDR2 YSYEKL. The DNA of the CDR3 is TGCGCCAGCAGCCGTCCTAGCGGGAGCCCAACCTACAATGAGCAGTTCTTC. Translated, it gives CASSRPSGSPTYNEQFF.

This sequence joins TRBV6-5 and TRBJ2-2; a possible D gene is TRBD1 (6 bases). The V and J ends lost 1 base and 7 bases respectively, with 13 bases between them. This CDR3 spans 15 amino acids. Germline V gives CDR1 MNHEY, CDR2 SVGAGI. CDR3 sequence reads: CASSYFPRGSGELFF. The CDR3 coding sequence is TGTGCCAGCAGTTACTTTCCCAGGGGAAGCGGGGAGCTGTTTTTT.

This chain links TRBV5-1 with TRBJ2-3, with 8 bases that match TRBD1. From germline, CDR1 is SGHRS and CDR2 YFSETQ. Germline trimming cut 3 bases from V and 0 bases from J; bases unmatched to any gene: 6. The CDR3 sequence is 16 residues long. The CDR3 bases are TGCGCCAGCAGCTCGACAGGGGCGTTTAGCACAGATACGCAGTATTTT. Translated: CASSSTGAFSTDTQYF.

V and J are TRBV5-1 and TRBJ2-5; the D gene is possibly TRBD2 (5 bases). The germline V and J ends were trimmed by 1 base and 3 bases, with 10 bases remaining between them. From germline, CDR1 is SGHRS and CDR2 YFSETQ. The CDR3 spans 14 residues. CDR3 sequence: CASSLRAREETQYF. The CDR3 DNA sequence: TGCGCCAGCAGCTTGCGGGCGCGGGAAGAGACCCAGTACTTC.

This clone was found once. The V and J genes are TRBV7-3 and TRBJ1-5; no reliable D call. Germline V gives CDR1 SGHTA, CDR2 FQGTGA. Trimming left V 2 bases short and J 2 bases short, with 7 bases between. The CDR3 is 14 residues long. The CDR3 region is CASSLVRGNQPQHF. Written as DNA, the CDR3 is TGTGCCAGCAGCTTAGTTCGAGGCAATCAGCCCCAGCATTTT.

The genes are TRBV5-4 and TRBJ1-5; D uncertain. With 0 bases removed from V and 0 bases from J, the gap between germline ends came to 7 bases. The CDR3 extends over 15 amino acids. The germline gives CDR1 SGHNT, CDR2 YYREEE (reference sequence). The CDR3 DNA is TGTGCCAGCAGCTTGGGGGGAGTTAGCAATCAGCCCCAGCATTTT. Amino acid sequence: CASSLGGVSNQPQHF.

This clone was observed a handful of times. The chain links TRBV7-2 to TRBJ1-3; D may be TRBD1 (6 bases). The germline gives CDR1 SGHTA, CDR2 FQGNSA. V gave up 2 bases and J gave up 0 bases, with 8 bases separating them. The CDR3 spans 15 residues. The CDR3, as DNA: TGTGCCAGCAGCTTAATCAGGGGCTCTGGAAACACCATATATTTT. Translation: CASSLIRGSGNTIYF.

The chain combines TRBV21-1 with TRBJ1-1; TRBD1 is the table's D call and was not checked against the DNA. TRBV21-1 has pseudogene status. This CDR3 is 18 amino acids long. The DNA for the CDR3 is TGTGCCAGCAGCAAGCGGGTCCGACAGGGGACCCTGAACACTGAAGCTTTCTTT. Its translation is CASSKRVRQGTLNTEAFF.

The chain joins TRBV13 to TRBJ2-7; 8 nucleotides agree with TRBD2. This CDR3 region has 13 residues. Trimming at V came to 4 bases and at J to 4 bases, leaving 3 bases not matched to a gene. Germline CDR1 PRHDT, CDR2 FYEKMQ (reference sequence). CDR3: CASSWAGGYEQYF. The CDR3 DNA reads as TGTGCCAGCAGCTGGGCGGGGGGTTACGAGCAGTACTTC.

This clone was counted a single time. The gene calls are TRBV30 and TRBJ1-1; D ambiguous. V lost 2 bases, J lost 0 bases, and 4 bases lay in between. This CDR3 has 12 residues. Germline CDR1 is GTSNPN and CDR2 is SVGIG (reference sequence). CDR3 nucleotide sequence: TGTGCCTGGAGTCCAATGAACACTGAAGCTTTCTTT. Translated, it gives CAWSPMNTEAFF.

V usage is TRBV4-1 and J usage is TRBJ2-7; D not certain. The CDR3 extends over 13 amino acids. V lost 3 bases, J lost 9 bases, and 15 bases lay in between. The germline CDR1 and CDR2 sequences are MGHRA and YSYEKL. CDR3 in DNA: TGCGCCAGCAGCCATGTAGGGTCTGATAGGCAGTACTTC. Translating it yields CASSHVGSDRQYF.

The genes are TRBV7-2 and TRBJ2-7, with 7 positions matching TRBD1. The V and J ends lost 3 bases and 7 bases, in that order; junction bases with no gene match: 18. Germline CDR1 reads SGHTA; CDR2 reads FQGNSA. The CDR3 length is 17 residues. The CDR3 loop is CASSFAHRQGPLGEQYF. The CDR3 coding sequence is TGTGCCAGCAGCTTCGCCCATCGACAGGGCCCCCTGGGGGAGCAGTACTTC. Full variable domain (missing parts from reference TRBV7-2 and TRBJ2-7): GAGVSQSPSNKVTEKGKDVELRCDPISGHTALYWYRQSLGQGLEFLIYFQGNSAPDKSGLPSDRFSAERTGGSVSTLTIQRTQQEDSAVYLCASSFAHRQGPLGEQYFGPGTRLTVT.